This TCR beta chain was recovered during a study of control samples from healthy donors and cancer patients. Germline CDR1 KGHDR, CDR2 SFDVKD. J lost 5 bases, V lost 3 bases, and 18 bases had no gene match. The CDR3 has 19 amino acids. The protocol was immunoSEQ multiplex PCR, while the TCRdb copy is restricted to in-frame clones and leaves out a portion. Altogether about 92,000 clones are present, more than 75% being singletons, with the ten largest covering about 9.2%. V and J are TRBV24-1 and TRBJ2-3; 8 positions match TRBD2. Material: blood. The TCR originated in a woman between 55 and 75 years old in good health. The CDR3 region has the DNA TGTGCCACCAGTGATGGCGGGCCTCGGGGACTAGTCGCAGGAGATACGCAGTATTTT. It is translated as CATSDGGPRGLVAGDTQYF.